In this sample, the clone carrying this TCR beta chain turned up many times. Its antigen is currently unknown. The source of the sample is a study of T cells in Graves' hyperthyroidism and ophthalmopathy. General study results and limits: Most clonotypes that expanded in the thyroid above 0.001 also showed up in blood.

What was amplified from RNA transcripts were TCR beta CDR3 regions. During a first-round RT-PCR of the TCR CDR3, the HTBI primer set was used. TCRdb re-called the multiplex PCR reads through MiXCR, storing one row per CDR3 protein. Among approximately 510,000 distinct CDR3 sequences, around 21% were seen once, and the ten largest hold around 27%. Stability of Graves' hyperthyroidism was defined as absent ophthalmopathy progression within 18 months. Thyroid ultrasound, orbital computed tomography, clinical symptoms, and serum thyroxine and TRAb underpinned diagnoses. An approximately 10 ml volume of fresh peripheral blood provided the PBMCs. V dropped 7 bases and J dropped 10 bases, with 16 bases sitting between them. Germline V gives CDR1 MNHGY, CDR2 SVAAGI. The length of the CDR3 is 12 residues.

Source material: blood. This clonotype originated in a man younger than 35 with Graves' hyperthyroidism. The chain employs TRBV6-9 and TRBJ1-1, with a possible D match to TRBD1 (6 bases). The CDR3 protein is CASTTGKITAFF. The CDR3 nucleotides are TGTGCCAGCACGACAGGAAAAATCACAGCTTTCTTT.